Below are 17 T cell receptor beta chains sequenced from a single sample in a study of CD8 T cells in ankylosing spondylitis. TCRdb reanalysed the 5' RACE reads using MiXCR and keeps one entry per CDR3 protein. This repertoire shows roughly 250,000 distinct CDR3 sequences, about 11% found once; its top ten account for less than 3%. The material sequenced was blood, either unsorted or a sorted T cell fraction (not recorded which). Source of these receptors: a male donor with ankylosing spondylitis or in good health (not recorded which).

The chain has TRBV12-3 or TRBV12-4 and TRBJ1-2, with a possible D match to TRBD1 (5 bases). Trimming pared 3 bases from V and 8 bases from J, leaving 16 bases between. The CDR3 is 14 amino acids. The CDR3 sequence is CASSFLSGMRGYTF. The DNA for the CDR3 is TGTGCCAGCAGTTTTCTGTCAGGGATGAGGGGCTACACCTTC.

The V and J genes are TRBV10-1 and TRBJ2-1; D not certain. Germline V lookup: CDR1 WNHNN, CDR2 SYGVQD (reference sequence). The CDR3 is made up of 15 amino acids. V was clipped by 4 bases and J by 5 bases, with 15 bases between them. The CDR3 sequence: CASSVFGSGNNEQFF. CDR3 DNA sequence: TGCGCCAGCAGTGTTTTCGGGTCGGGCAACAATGAGCAGTTCTTC.

This clonotype was counted at least ten times. The rearrangement links TRBV20-1 to TRBJ2-3, with D possibly being TRBD2 (5 bases). CDR1 and CDR2 from the germline V gene are DFQATT and SNEGSKA (reference sequence). This CDR3 is 12 amino acids long. V lost 4 bases and J 6 bases, leaving 11 bases between the germline ends. CDR3 residues: CSATPSRDTQYF. The CDR3 DNA reads TGCAGTGCTACCCCTAGCCGGGATACGCAGTATTTT.

Ten or more counts support this clonotype. This chain uses TRBV5-1 with TRBJ2-1; 13 positions match TRBD2. Germline lookup yields CDR1 SGHRS and CDR2 YFSETQ. This CDR3 contains 17 residues. The V gene end was trimmed by 0 bases and the J gene end by 7 bases; junction bases not matched to a gene: 7. The CDR3 region has the DNA TGCGCCAGCAGCTTGGCCGGGGGACTAGCGGGGAAGAATGAGCAGTTCTTC. Its protein product is CASSLAGGLAGKNEQFF.

This chain connects TRBV29-1 to TRBJ2-2; D ambiguous. Germline CDR1 and CDR2: SQVTM and ANQGSEA. The CDR3 sequence is 14 residues long. V lost 1 base and J lost 4, with 10 bases in between. The CDR3: CSVEVGSFTGELFF. CDR3 nucleotides: TGCAGCGTTGAAGTAGGCAGTTTCACCGGGGAGCTGTTTTTT.

This clonotype showed up many times. Here the CDR3 DNA reads TGTGCCAGCAGCTTAGGTGGGACTGACACCGGGGAGCTGTTTTTT. Its protein product is CASSLGGTDTGELFF. The chain joins TRBV7-7 to TRBJ2-2, with D perhaps TRBD2 (6 bases). CDR1 is SSHAT, CDR2 FNYEAQ, per germline (reference sequence). V was trimmed by 1 base and J by 3 bases, leaving 9 bases between them. The CDR3 consists of 15 residues.

This clonotype was seen only a few times. The chain combines TRBV7-7 with TRBJ2-2, with 8 bases matching TRBD2. Germline CDR1 SSHAT, CDR2 FNYEAQ (reference sequence). Unmatched junction bases numbered 11, after V lost 5 bases and J lost 3 bases. The CDR3 sequence is 17 residues long. CDR3 in DNA: TGTGCCAGCAGCACTTTTACCGGGACTAGGGACACCGGGGAGCTGTTTTTT. It codes for CASSTFTGTRDTGELFF.

The chain recombines TRBV4-1 with TRBJ1-1, with D maybe TRBD1 (5 bases). The CDR3 loop spans 11 amino acids. The V gene's germline CDR1 is MGHRA and CDR2 YSYEKL. V was cut by 9 bases and J by 1 base, with 6 bases left in between. CDR3 bases: TGCGCCAGTGGGGGGAACACTGAAGCTTTCTTT. Translation: CASGGNTEAFF.

This clonotype was seen a handful of times. The chain employs TRBV10-2 and TRBJ2-1; 8 bases match TRBD1. The V segment lost 6 bases and the J segment 4 bases; nucleotides outside the gene matches: 8. The germline gives CDR1 WSHSY, CDR2 SAAADI. This CDR3 has 15 residues. CDR3 sequence (DNA): TGCGCCAGCAGAGCAGGGGGCGGGTTATACAATGAGCAGTTCTTC. Protein: CASRAGGGLYNEQFF.

This clonotype has ten or more counts. The rearrangement joins TRBV29-1 to TRBJ1-2; 7 bases agree with TRBD1. The germline V gene has CDR1 SQVTM and CDR2 ANQGSEA. V lost 3 bases to trimming and J lost 7 bases; unmatched junction nucleotides: 5. The CDR3 covers 12 residues. The CDR3 spells CSVDRGTGGYTF. The CDR3 DNA sequence: TGCAGCGTTGACAGGGGGACCGGTGGCTACACCTTC.

This clonotype was detected ten times or more. This chain joins TRBV6-1 and TRBJ1-6, with 12 bases identical to TRBD1. CDR3 length: 21 amino acids. J was trimmed by 7 bases and V by 4 bases; bases with no gene match: 20. CDR1 is MNHNS and CDR2 is SASEGT in the germline V gene. CDR3 residues: CASSAPGTGGARVGVNSPLHF. The CDR3, as DNA: TGTGCCAGCAGTGCCCCCGGGACAGGGGGCGCGAGAGTGGGTGTAAATTCACCCCTCCACTTT.

This clonotype was observed at least ten times. The CDR3 sequence: CSAVDTRTDTQYF. As DNA, the CDR3 is TGCAGTGCCGTGGACACTCGCACAGATACGCAGTATTTT. The chain is built from TRBV20-1 and TRBJ2-3, with D possibly matching TRBD1 (5 bases). In germline, CDR1 is DFQATT, CDR2 SNEGSKA (reference sequence). V was cut by 6 bases and J by 1 base, with 11 bases left in between. The CDR3 is 13 residues long.

This clonotype was seen ten or more times. V gene TRBV20-1 combines with J gene TRBJ2-1; the match to TRBD2 covers 9 bases. Unmatched junction bases numbered 7, after V lost 3 bases and J lost 7 bases. The CDR3 covers 14 residues. Germline lookup yields CDR1 DFQATT and CDR2 SNEGSKA (reference sequence). CDR3 region: CSASDAGGPNEQFF. CDR3 sequence (DNA): TGCAGTGCTAGTGACGCGGGAGGGCCTAATGAGCAGTTCTTC.

This clonotype occurred many times. The DNA of the CDR3 is TGTGCCAGCAGCTTAATTGGGGCAGATACGCAGTATTTT. Residues: CASSLIGADTQYF. The chain is built from TRBV11-2 and TRBJ2-3; the D is unclear. The CDR3 totals 13 residues. Germline V gene lookup returns CDR1 SGHAT and CDR2 FQNNGV. V was shortened by 2 bases and J by 4 bases, with 7 bases between the two germline ends.

This clonotype was picked up many times. The chain uses TRBV20-1 and TRBJ1-2; no definite D call. CDR3 length: 14 residues. Germline values: CDR1 DFQATT, CDR2 SNEGSKA (reference sequence). Trimming cost V 0 bases and J 8 bases, with 16 bases left between them. The CDR3 DNA reads TGCAGTGCTAGAGATTGGACCGGGAGACGGGGCTACACCTTC. Residues: CSARDWTGRRGYTF.

This clonotype was found many times. The CDR3 DNA sequence: TGCAGTGCTAGTAAAGACCCAACTAGCGGGCCGCAGTATTTT. Its translation: CSASKDPTSGPQYF. The J gene is TRBJ2-3, the V gene TRBV20-1, with 9 bases identical to TRBD2. CDR1 DFQATT and CDR2 SNEGSKA come from the germline V gene (reference sequence). Germline trimming cut 3 bases from V and 10 bases from J; bases unmatched to any gene: 11. The CDR3 sequence is 14 residues long.

In this sample, this clonotype turned up many times. The chain links TRBV12-3 or TRBV12-4 to TRBJ1-5; TRBD1 aligns across 8 bases. This CDR3 has 17 amino acids. Trimming at V came to 1 base and at J to 6 bases, leaving 11 bases not matched to a gene. The DNA of the CDR3 is TGTGCCAGCAGTTTAGGACAGGGGATGTTAGAGGGTCAGCCCCAGCATTTT. As protein: CASSLGQGMLEGQPQHF.